One and the same sample provided the 11 T cell receptor beta chains below, sequenced in a study of T cell responses to AZD1222 COVID-19 vaccine. TCRdb's copy holds only in-frame clones and misses some; the assay was immunoSEQ multiplex PCR. The table has fewer than 110,000 clones, 90% to 95% seen once; the top ten hold less than 25%. The sequences come from peripheral blood, collected on day 0 of AZD1222 vaccination. The source of these receptors is an adult in good health.

The V call is TRBV7-9, the J call TRBJ2-2; 11 bases align to TRBD2. The CDR3 runs to 17 residues. Per the germline V gene, CDR1 is SEHNR and CDR2 is FQNEAQ (reference sequence). J was trimmed by 5 bases and V by 3 bases; bases with no gene match: 8. The CDR3 DNA follows: TGTGCCAGCAGCTTTGGACCTAGCGGGGGGAAAACCGGGGAGCTGTTTTTT. It is translated as CASSFGPSGGKTGELFF. Full variable domain (rest looked up from reference TRBV7-9 and TRBJ2-2): DTGVSQNPRHKITKRGQNVTFRCDPISEHNRLYWYRQTLGQGPEFLTYFQNEAQLEKSRLLSDRFSAERPKGSFSTLEIQRTEQGDSAMYLCASSFGPSGGKTGELFFGEGSRLTVL.

This chain uses TRBV11-2 with TRBJ2-1, with 11 bases matching TRBD1. The germline CDR1 and CDR2 sequences are SGHAT and FQNNGV. V lost 3 bases and J lost 7; bases outside the gene matches: 8. There are 16 residues in the CDR3. The chain's CDR3 is CASSLRGQGERNEQFF. The CDR3 DNA follows: TGTGCCAGCAGCTTGAGGGGACAGGGGGAAAGGAATGAGCAGTTCTTC.

The chain's CDR3 is CASSLALAGGFNEQFF. CDR3 DNA sequence: TGCGCCAGCAGCTTGGCCCTAGCGGGTGGATTCAATGAGCAGTTCTTC. This chain connects TRBV5-1 to TRBJ2-1, with 8 bases that match TRBD2. Germline loops: CDR1 SGHRS, CDR2 YFSETQ. The CDR3 sequence is 16 residues long. V gave up 0 bases and J gave up 6 bases; unmatched junction bases: 8.

Notes on this clone: At one end the junction does not follow the germline gene, possibly because of a read error. The V call is TRBV30, the J call TRBJ1-6, with D uncertain. Germline lookup yields CDR1 GTSNPN and CDR2 SVGIG (reference sequence). The CDR3 is made up of 15 amino acids. CDR3 in DNA: TGTGCCTGGAGTGTATCGTTGGGCTATGATTCACCCCTCCACTTT. This gives the protein CAWSVSLGYDSPLHF.

In its sample, this clone was seen a few times. The gene calls are TRBV28 and TRBJ2-7; 9 nucleotides line up with TRBD2. CDR1 MDHEN and CDR2 SYDVKM come from the germline V gene. This CDR3 is built from 14 residues. V lost 9 bases and J lost 2; bases outside the gene matches: 8. CDR3 bases: TGTGCCAGTTTAGGGCTAGCGGGGACCTACGAGCAGTACTTC. Translation: CASLGLAGTYEQYF.

The V and J genes are TRBV10-3 and TRBJ1-1; D is possibly TRBD1 (6 bases). This CDR3 comprises 13 residues. Germline assignment: CDR1 ENHRY and CDR2 SYGVKD. Trimming stripped 6 bases from V and 6 bases from J, with 14 bases between. The DNA of the CDR3 is TGTGCCATCAGGGACAACAGGGACCCTGAAGCTTTCTTT. Translating gives CAIRDNRDPEAFF.

The J gene is TRBJ2-3, the V gene TRBV6-5; a weak D match, TRBD1 (7 bases). In germline, CDR1 is MNHEY, CDR2 SVGAGI. CDR3 length: 14 amino acids. V was clipped by 4 bases and J by 4 bases, with 12 bases between them. The CDR3 bases are TGTGCCAGCAGTTTGGGCAGGGGGGCAGATACGCAGTATTTT. It encodes CASSLGRGADTQYF.

This clone was counted a single time. V usage is TRBV12-3 or TRBV12-4 and J usage is TRBJ1-2; no clear D. The CDR3 loop spans 12 amino acids. V lost 2 bases, J lost 2 bases, and 3 bases lay in between. CDR3 region: CASSLSNYGYTF. The CDR3 DNA is TGTGCCAGCAGTTTATCCAACTATGGCTACACCTTC.

The CDR3 coding sequence is TGTGCCAGTAGTGAGGGGCGGGAGGGCAATCAGCCCCAGCATTTT. Its translation is CASSEGREGNQPQHF. V usage is TRBV19 and J usage is TRBJ1-5; TRBD1 is a possible D gene (5 bases). There are 15 residues in the CDR3. From germline, CDR1 is LNHDA and CDR2 SQIVND (reference sequence). Trimming cost V 5 bases and J 2 bases, with 13 bases left between them.

The gene calls are TRBV7-2 and TRBJ2-3; 7 bases are shared with TRBD2. This CDR3 has 16 amino acids. From germline, CDR1 is SGHTA and CDR2 FQGNSA. J lost 2 bases, V lost 5 bases, and 10 bases had no gene match. The CDR3 region is CASSRQAGRATDTQYF. CDR3 nucleotides: TGTGCCAGCAGCAGACAAGCGGGGCGCGCCACAGATACGCAGTATTTT.

The chain links TRBV6-2 or TRBV6-3 to TRBJ2-1; 8 nucleotides align to TRBD2. Germline V gene data show CDR1 as MNHEY and CDR2 as SVGEGT. CDR3 size: 16 residues. V lost 0 bases to trimming and J lost 1 base; unmatched junction nucleotides: 2. CDR3 nucleotide sequence: TGTGCCAGCAGTTACTCGGGCGGGGGGTCCTACAATGAGCAGTTCTTC. It yields the protein CASSYSGGGSYNEQFF.